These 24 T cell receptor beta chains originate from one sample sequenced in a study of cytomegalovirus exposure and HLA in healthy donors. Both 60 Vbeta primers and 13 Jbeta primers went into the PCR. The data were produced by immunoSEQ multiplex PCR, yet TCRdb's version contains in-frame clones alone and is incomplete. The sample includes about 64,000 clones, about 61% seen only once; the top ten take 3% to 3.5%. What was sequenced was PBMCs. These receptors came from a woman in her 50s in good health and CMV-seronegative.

The chain's CDR3 is CAIRFTSGGYYEQYF. The DNA of the CDR3 is TGTGCCATCAGATTTACTAGCGGGGGTTACTACGAGCAGTACTTC. V and J are TRBV10-3 and TRBJ2-7; 11 nucleotides align to TRBD2. Germline CDR1 and CDR2: ENHRY and SYGVKD. Trimming at V came to 6 bases and at J to 3 bases, leaving 7 bases not matched to a gene. This CDR3 contains 15 residues.

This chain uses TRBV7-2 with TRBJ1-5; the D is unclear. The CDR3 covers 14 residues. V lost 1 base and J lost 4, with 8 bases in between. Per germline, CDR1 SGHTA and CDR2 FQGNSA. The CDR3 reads CASSLVRENQPQHF. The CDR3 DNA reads TGTGCCAGCAGCTTAGTCCGGGAAAATCAGCCCCAGCATTTT.

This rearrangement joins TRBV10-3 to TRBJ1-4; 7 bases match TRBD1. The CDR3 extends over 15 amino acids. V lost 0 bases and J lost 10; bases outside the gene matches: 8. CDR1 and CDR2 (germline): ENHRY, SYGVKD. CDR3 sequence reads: CAISESGQGVVKLFF. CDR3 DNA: TGTGCCATCAGTGAGTCCGGCCAGGGGGTGGTAAAACTGTTTTTT.

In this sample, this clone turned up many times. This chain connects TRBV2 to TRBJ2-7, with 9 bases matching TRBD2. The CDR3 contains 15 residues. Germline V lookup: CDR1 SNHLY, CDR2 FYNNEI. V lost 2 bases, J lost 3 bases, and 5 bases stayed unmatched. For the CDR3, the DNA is TGTGCCAGCAGTGAATATTGGACTAGCGACTACGAGCAGTACTTC. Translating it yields CASSEYWTSDYEQYF.

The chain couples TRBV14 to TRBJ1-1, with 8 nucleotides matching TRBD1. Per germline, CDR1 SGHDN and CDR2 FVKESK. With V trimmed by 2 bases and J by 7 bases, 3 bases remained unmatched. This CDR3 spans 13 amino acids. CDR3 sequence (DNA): TGTGCCAGCAGCCAACGACAGGGGAATGAAGCTTTCTTT. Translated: CASSQRQGNEAFF.

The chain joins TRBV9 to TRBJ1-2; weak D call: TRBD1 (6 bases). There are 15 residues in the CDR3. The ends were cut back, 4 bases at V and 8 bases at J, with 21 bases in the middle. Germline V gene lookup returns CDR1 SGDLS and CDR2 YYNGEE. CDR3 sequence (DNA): TGTGCCAGCAGCCCAGTTCTGGGGGGGGCAGGCGGCTACACCTTC. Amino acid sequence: CASSPVLGGAGGYTF.

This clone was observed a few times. CDR3 in amino acids: CASRRGLSTEAFF. CDR3 DNA: TGTGCCAGCAGGAGGGGGCTGAGCACTGAAGCTTTCTTT. The chain couples TRBV28 to TRBJ1-1; TRBD1 matches 7 bases. CDR3 size: 13 residues. From germline, CDR1 is MDHEN and CDR2 SYDVKM. The ends lost 6 bases at V and 4 bases at J; junction bases unmatched: 5.

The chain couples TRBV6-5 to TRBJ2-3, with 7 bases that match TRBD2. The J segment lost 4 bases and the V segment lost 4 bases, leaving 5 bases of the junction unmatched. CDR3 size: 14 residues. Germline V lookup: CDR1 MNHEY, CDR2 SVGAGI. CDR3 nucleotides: TGTGCCAGCAGTTGGGGACTACTCGCAGATACGCAGTATTTT. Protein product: CASSWGLLADTQYF.

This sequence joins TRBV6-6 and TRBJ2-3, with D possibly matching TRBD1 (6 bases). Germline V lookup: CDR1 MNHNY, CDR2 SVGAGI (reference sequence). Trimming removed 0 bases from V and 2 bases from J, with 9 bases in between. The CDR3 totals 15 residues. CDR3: CASSYSQGLTDTQYF. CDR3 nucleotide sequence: TGTGCCAGCAGTTACTCGCAGGGGCTCACAGATACGCAGTATTTT.

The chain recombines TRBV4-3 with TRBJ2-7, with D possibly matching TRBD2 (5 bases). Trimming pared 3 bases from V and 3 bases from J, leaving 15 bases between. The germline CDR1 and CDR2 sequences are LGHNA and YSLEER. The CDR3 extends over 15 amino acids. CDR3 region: CASSHLPGVDYEQYF. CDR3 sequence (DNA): TGCGCCAGCAGCCATTTGCCCGGGGTGGACTACGAGCAGTACTTC.

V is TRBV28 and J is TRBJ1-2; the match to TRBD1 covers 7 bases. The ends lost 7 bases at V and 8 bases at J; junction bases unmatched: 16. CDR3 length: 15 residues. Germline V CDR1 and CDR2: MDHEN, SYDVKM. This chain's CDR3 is CASTLDRELVGGYTF. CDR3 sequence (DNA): TGTGCCAGCACCCTCGACAGGGAGCTTGTGGGGGGCTACACCTTC.

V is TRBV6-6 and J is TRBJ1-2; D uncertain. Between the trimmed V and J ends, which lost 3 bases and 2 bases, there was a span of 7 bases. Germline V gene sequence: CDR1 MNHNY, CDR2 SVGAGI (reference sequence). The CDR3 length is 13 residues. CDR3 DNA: TGTGCCAGCAGTTATGCGGTCAACTATGGCTACACCTTC. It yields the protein CASSYAVNYGYTF.

The CDR3 loop reads CASRQGGEVVEKLFF. The CDR3 bases are TGTGCCAGCAGACAGGGGGGGGAGGTGGTTGAAAAACTGTTTTTT. V and J are TRBV28 and TRBJ1-4, with 8 bases lining up with TRBD1. Unmatched junction bases numbered 10, after V lost 6 bases and J lost 7 bases. Germline CDR1 reads MDHEN; CDR2 reads SYDVKM. This CDR3 has 15 residues.

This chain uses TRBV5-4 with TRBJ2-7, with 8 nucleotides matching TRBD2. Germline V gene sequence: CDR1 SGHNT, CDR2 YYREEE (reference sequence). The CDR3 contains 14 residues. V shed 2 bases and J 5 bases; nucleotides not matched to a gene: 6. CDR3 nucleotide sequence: TGTGCCAGCAGCTTACCGGGACTAGAGGACGAGCAGTACTTC. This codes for CASSLPGLEDEQYF.

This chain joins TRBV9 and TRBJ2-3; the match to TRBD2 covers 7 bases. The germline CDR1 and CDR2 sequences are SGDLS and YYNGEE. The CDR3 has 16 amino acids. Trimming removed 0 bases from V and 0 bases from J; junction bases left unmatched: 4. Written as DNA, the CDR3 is TGTGCCAGCAGCGTAGAGGGACTATTTAGCACAGATACGCAGTATTTT. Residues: CASSVEGLFSTDTQYF.

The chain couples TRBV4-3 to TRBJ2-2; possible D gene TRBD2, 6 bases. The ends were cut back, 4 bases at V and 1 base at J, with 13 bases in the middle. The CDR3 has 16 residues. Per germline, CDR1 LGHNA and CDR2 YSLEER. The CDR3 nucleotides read TGCGCCAGCAGCCCCCGTACTAGCTGGAACACCGGGGAGCTGTTTTTT. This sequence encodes CASSPRTSWNTGELFF.

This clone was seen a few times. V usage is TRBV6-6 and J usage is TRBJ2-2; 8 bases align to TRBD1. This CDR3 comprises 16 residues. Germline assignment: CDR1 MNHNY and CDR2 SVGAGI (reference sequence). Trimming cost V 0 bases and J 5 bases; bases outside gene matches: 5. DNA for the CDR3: TGTGCCAGCAGTTACTCGACAGGGGTTGGGACCGGGGAGCTGTTTTTT. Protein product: CASSYSTGVGTGELFF.

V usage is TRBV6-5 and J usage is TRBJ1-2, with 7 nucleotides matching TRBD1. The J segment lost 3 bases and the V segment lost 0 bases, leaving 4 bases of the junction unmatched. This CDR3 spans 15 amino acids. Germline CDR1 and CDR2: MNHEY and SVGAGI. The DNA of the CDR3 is TGTGCCAGCAGTTACTCCCAGGGGGTGGACTATGGCTACACCTTC. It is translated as CASSYSQGVDYGYTF.

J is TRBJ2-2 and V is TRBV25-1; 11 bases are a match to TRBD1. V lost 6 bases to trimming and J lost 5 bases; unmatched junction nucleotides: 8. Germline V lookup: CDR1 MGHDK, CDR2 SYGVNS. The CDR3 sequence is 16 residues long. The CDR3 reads CASSGPGTGGTGELFF. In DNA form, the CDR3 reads TGTGCCAGCAGCGGACCCGGGACAGGGGGTACCGGGGAGCTGTTTTTT.

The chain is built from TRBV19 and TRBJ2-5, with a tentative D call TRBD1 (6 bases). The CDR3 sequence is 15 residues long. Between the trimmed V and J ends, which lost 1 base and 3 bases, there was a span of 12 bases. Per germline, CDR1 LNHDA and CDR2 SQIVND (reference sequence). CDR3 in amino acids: CASSIGRTVKETQYF. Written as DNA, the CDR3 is TGTGCCAGTAGTATAGGGAGGACAGTAAAAGAGACCCAGTACTTC.

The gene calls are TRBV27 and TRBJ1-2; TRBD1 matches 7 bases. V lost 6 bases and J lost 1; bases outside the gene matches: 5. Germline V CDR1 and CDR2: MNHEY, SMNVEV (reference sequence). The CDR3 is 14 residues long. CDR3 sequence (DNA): TGTGCCAGCAGACGGACAGGCGATAACTATGGCTACACCTTC. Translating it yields CASRRTGDNYGYTF.

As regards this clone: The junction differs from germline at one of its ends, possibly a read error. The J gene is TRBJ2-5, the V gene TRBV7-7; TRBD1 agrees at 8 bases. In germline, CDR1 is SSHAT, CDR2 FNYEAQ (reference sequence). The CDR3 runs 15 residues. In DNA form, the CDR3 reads TGTGCTAGCAGCTTAGTGACAGGGGTCGGAGAGACCCAGTACTTC. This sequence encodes CASSLVTGVGETQYF.

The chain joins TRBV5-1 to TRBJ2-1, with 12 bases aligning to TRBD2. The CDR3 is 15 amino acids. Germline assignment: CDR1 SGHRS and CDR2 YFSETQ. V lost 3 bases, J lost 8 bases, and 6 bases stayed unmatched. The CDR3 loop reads CASSSSGRVVDEQFF. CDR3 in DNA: TGCGCCAGCAGCTCTAGCGGGAGGGTTGTAGATGAGCAGTTCTTC.

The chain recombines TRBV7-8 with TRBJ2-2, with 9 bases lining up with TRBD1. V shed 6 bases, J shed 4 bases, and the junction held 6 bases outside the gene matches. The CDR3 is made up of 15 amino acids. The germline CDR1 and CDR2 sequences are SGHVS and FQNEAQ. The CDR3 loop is CASRNRGRSTGELFF. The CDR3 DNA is TGTGCCAGCAGAAACAGGGGGCGAAGCACCGGGGAGCTGTTTTTT.